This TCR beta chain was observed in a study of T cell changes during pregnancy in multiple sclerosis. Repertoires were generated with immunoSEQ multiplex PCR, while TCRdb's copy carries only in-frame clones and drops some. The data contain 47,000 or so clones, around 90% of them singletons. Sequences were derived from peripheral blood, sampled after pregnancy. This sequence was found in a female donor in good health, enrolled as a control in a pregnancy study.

In DNA, the CDR3 is TGTGCCACCAGCAGATGGGACAGCACCATTTCTGGGGCCAACGTCCTGACTTTC. Protein: CATSRWDSTISGANVLTF. The chain links TRBV15 to TRBJ2-6; 7 nucleotides match TRBD1. Germline trimming cut 2 bases from V and 1 base from J; bases unmatched to any gene: 8. The germline gives CDR1 LNHNV, CDR2 YYDKDF (reference sequence). The length of the CDR3 is 18 residues.